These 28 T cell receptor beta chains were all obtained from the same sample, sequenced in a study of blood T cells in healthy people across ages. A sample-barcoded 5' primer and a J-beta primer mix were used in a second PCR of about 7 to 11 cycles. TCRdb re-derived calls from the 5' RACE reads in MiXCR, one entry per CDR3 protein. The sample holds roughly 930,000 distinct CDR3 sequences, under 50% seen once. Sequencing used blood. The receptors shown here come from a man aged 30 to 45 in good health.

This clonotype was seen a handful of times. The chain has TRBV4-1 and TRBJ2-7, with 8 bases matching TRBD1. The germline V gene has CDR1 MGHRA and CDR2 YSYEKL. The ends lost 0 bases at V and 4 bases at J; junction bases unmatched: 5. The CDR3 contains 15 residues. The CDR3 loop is CASSQEWRQGYEQYF. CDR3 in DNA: TGCGCCAGCAGCCAAGAATGGAGACAGGGGTACGAGCAGTACTTC.

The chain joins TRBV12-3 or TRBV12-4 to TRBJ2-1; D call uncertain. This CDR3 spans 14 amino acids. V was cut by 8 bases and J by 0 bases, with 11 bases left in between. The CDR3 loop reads CASVLDGSYNEQFF. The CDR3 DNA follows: TGTGCCAGCGTATTAGATGGCTCCTACAATGAGCAGTTCTTC.

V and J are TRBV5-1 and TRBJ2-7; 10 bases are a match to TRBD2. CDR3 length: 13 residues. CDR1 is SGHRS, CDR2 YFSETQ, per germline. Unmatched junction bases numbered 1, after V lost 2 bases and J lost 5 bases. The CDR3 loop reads CASSFGTSDEQYF. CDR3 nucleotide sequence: TGCGCCAGCAGCTTCGGGACTAGCGACGAGCAGTACTTC. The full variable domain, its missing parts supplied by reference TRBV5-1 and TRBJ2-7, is KAGVTQTPRYLIKTRGQQVTLSCSPISGHRSVSWYQQTPGQGLQFLFEYFSETQRNKGNFPGRFSGRQFSNSRSEMNVSTLELGDSALYLCASSFGTSDEQYFGPGTRLTVT.

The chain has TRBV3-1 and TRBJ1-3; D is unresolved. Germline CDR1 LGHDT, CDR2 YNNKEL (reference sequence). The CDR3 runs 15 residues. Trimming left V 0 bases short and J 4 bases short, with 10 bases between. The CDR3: CASSQDRSTGNTIYF. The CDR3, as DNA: TGTGCCAGCAGCCAAGATCGGAGCACAGGAAACACCATATATTTT.

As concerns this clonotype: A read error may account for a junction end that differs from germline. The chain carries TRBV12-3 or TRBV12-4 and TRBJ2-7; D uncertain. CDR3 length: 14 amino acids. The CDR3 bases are TGTGCCAGTAGTTTTGAGGTGGGGTACTACGAGCAGTACTTC. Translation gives CASSFEVGYYEQYF.

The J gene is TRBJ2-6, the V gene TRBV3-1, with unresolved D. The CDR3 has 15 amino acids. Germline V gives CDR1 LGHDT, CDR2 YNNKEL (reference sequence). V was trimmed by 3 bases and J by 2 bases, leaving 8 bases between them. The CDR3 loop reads CASSHSAAGANVLTF. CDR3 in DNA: TGTGCCAGCAGCCATTCCGCCGCTGGGGCCAACGTCCTGACTTTC.

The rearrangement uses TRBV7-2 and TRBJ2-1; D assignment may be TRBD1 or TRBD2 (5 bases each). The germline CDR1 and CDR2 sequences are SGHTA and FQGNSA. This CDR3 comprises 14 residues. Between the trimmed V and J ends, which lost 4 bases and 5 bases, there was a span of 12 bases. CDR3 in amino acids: CASSSILGDNEQFF. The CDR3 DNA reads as TGTGCCAGCAGCTCTATACTAGGGGACAATGAGCAGTTCTTC.

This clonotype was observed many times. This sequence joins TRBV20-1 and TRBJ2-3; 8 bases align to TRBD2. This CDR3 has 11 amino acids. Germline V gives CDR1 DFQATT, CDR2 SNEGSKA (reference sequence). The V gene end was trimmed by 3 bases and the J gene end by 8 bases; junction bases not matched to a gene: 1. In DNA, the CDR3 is TGCAGTGCTAGCGGGGGGGGTACGCAGTATTTT. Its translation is CSASGGGTQYF.

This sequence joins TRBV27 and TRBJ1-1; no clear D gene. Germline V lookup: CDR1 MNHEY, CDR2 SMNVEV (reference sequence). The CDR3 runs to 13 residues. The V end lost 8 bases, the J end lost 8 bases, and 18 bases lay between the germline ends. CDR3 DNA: TGTGCCAGCGCCTTTAGGAGGCGAGGGGAAGCTTTCTTT. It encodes CASAFRRRGEAFF.

The CDR3 region is CASSARTGVTDTQYF. The CDR3, as DNA: TGTGCCAGCAGTGCCAGGACAGGGGTCACAGATACGCAGTATTTT. The J gene is TRBJ2-3, the V gene TRBV25-1; 9 bases are a match to TRBD1. CDR1 and CDR2 (germline): MGHDK, SYGVNS. CDR3 length equals 15 residues. Germline trimming cut 4 bases from V and 2 bases from J; bases unmatched to any gene: 4.

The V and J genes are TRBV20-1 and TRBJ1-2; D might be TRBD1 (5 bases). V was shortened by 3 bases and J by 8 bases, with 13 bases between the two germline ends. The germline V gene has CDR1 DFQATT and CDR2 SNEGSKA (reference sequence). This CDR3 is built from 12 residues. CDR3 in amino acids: CSARGDSDGYTF. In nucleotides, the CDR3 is TGCAGTGCTAGGGGGGATTCTGACGGCTACACCTTC.

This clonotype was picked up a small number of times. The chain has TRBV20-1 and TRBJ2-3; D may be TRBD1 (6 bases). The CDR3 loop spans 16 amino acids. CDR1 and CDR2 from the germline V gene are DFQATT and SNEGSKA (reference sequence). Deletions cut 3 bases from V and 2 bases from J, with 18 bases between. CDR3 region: CSARETGIFTTDTQYF. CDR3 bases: TGCAGTGCTAGGGAAACAGGGATCTTCACCACAGATACGCAGTATTTT.

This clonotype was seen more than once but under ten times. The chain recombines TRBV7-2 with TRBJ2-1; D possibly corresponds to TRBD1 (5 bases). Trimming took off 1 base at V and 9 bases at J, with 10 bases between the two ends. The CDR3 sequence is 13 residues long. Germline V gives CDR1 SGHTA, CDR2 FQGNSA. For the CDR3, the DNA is TGTGCCAGCAGCTTAGGTGGGGCGGCTGAGCAGTTCTTC. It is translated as CASSLGGAAEQFF.

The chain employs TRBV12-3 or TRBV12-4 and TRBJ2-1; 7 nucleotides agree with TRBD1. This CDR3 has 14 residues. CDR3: CATNRDSYYNEQFF. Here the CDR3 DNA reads TGTGCAACGAACCGGGACAGCTATTACAATGAGCAGTTCTTC.

Here the CDR3 reads CASSQTIPAKNIQYF. DNA for the CDR3: TGTGCCAGCAGCCAGACCATACCAGCCAAAAACATTCAGTACTTC. The chain has TRBV7-8 and TRBJ2-4, with D uncertain. The ends were cut back, 5 bases at V and 0 bases at J, with 11 bases in the middle. The germline V gene has CDR1 SGHVS and CDR2 FQNEAQ. CDR3 length equals 15 residues.

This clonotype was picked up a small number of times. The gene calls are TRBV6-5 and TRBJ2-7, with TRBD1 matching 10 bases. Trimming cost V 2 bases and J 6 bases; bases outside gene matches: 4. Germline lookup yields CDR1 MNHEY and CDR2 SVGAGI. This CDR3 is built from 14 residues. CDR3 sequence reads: CASSYAGTGVEQYF. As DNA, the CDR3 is TGTGCCAGCAGTTACGCCGGGACAGGGGTCGAGCAGTACTTC.

CDR3 in amino acids: CASSYSARYEQYF. The CDR3 DNA reads as TGTGCCAGCAGTTACTCAGCTCGCTACGAGCAGTACTTC. The chain combines TRBV6-5 with TRBJ2-7; D is unresolved. The germline V and J ends were trimmed by 0 bases and 3 bases, with 6 bases remaining between them. The CDR3 contains 13 residues. Germline V gene data show CDR1 as MNHEY and CDR2 as SVGAGI.

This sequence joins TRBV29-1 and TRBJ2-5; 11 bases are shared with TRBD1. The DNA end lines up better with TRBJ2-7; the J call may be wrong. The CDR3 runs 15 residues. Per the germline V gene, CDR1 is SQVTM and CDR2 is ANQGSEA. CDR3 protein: CSVDIRDRGGYEQYF. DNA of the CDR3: TGCAGCGTTGATATCCGGGACAGGGGGGGCTACGAGCAGTACTTC.

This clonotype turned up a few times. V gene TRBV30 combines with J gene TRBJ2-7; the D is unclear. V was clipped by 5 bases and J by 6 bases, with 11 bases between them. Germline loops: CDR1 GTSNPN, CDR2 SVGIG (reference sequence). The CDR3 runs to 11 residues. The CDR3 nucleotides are TGTGCCTGGTCTCGCGTCGGCGAGCAGTACTTC. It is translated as CAWSRVGEQYF.

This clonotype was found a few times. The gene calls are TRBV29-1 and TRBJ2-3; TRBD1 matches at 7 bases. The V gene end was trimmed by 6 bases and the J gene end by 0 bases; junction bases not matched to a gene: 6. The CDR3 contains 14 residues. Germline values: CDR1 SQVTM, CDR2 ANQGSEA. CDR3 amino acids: CSVAKGASTDTQYF. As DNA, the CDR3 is TGCAGCGTCGCTAAGGGGGCAAGCACAGATACGCAGTATTTT.

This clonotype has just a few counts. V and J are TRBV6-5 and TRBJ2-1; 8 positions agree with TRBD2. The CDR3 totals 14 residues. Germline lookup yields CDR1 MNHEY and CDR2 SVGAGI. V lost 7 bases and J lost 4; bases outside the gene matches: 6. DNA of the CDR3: TGTGCCAGCACCCGGGGGGGTTCATACAATGAGCAGTTCTTC. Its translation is CASTRGGSYNEQFF.

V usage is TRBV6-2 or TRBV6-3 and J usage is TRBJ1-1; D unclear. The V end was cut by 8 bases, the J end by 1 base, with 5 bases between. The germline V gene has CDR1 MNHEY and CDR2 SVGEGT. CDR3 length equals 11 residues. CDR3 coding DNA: TGTGCCAGCTACGAGAACACTGAAGCTTTCTTT. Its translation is CASYENTEAFF.

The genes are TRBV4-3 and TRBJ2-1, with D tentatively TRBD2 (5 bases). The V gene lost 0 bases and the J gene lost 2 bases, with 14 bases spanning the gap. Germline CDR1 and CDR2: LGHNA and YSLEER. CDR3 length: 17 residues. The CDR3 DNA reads TGCGCCAGCAGCCAAGAGGGTAGCGAAGAACCCTACAATGAGCAGTTCTTC. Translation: CASSQEGSEEPYNEQFF.

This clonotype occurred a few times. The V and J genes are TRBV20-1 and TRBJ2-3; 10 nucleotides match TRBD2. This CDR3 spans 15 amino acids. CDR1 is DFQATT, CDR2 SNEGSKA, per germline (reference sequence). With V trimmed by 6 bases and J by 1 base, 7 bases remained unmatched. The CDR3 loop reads CSAKVGTSGTDTQYF. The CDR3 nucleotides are TGCAGTGCCAAAGTCGGGACTAGCGGCACAGATACGCAGTATTTT.

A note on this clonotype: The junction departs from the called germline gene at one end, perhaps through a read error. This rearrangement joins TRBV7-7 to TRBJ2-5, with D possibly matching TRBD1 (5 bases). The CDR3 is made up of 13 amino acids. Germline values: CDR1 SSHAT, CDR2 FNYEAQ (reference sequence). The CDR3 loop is CASSFGAEETQYF. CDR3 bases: TGTGCTAGCAGCTTTGGGGCGGAGGAGACCCAGTACTTC. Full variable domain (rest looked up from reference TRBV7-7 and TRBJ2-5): GAGVSQSPRYKVTKRGQDVTLRCDPISSHATLYWYQQALGQGPEFLTYFNYEAQPDKSGLPSDRFSAERPEGSISTLTIQRTEQRDSAMYRCASSFGAEETQYFGPGTRLLVL.

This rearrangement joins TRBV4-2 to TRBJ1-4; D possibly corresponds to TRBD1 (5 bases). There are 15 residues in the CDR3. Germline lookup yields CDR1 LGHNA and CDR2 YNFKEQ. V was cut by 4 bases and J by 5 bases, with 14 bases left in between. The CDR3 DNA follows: TGTGCCAGCAGCCGGACTGACAGATCGAATGAAAAACTGTTTTTT. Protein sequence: CASSRTDRSNEKLFF.

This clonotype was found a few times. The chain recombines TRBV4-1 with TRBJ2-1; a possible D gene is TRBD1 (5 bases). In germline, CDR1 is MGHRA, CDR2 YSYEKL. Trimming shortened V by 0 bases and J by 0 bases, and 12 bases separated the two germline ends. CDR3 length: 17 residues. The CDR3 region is CASSQDPPGISYNEQFF. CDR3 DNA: TGCGCCAGCAGCCAAGATCCTCCAGGGATCTCCTACAATGAGCAGTTCTTC.

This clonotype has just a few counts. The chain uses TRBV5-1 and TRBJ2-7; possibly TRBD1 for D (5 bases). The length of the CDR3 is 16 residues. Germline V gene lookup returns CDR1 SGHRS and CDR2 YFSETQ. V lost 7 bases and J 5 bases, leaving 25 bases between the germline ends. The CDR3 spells CASQPLPTESFDEQYF. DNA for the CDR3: TGCGCCAGCCAACCATTACCGACAGAGAGTTTTGACGAGCAGTACTTC.